Presented here are 14 T cell receptor beta chains from one specimen sequenced in a study of CD8+ T cells in alopecia areata. The treatment was: oral pan-JAK inhibitor, 5-10 mg twice daily. Reverse transcription of extracted RNA yielded cDNA, which provided the sequencing template. Clones were sequenced by immunoSEQ multiplex PCR, and TCRdb holds only the in-frame ones, with some missing. The sample has around 120,000 clones, 60% to 65% seen once. The source was CD4+ T cells sorted from blood, collected at week 4, from a patient treated with tofacitinib. Receptors originate from a human donor with alopecia areata.

This clone came up a few times. The V call is TRBV4-3, the J call TRBJ2-2; 12 nucleotides align to TRBD2. This CDR3 has 17 residues. Germline assignment: CDR1 LGHNA and CDR2 YSLEER. With V trimmed by 3 bases and J by 3 bases, 5 bases remained unmatched. Here the CDR3 DNA reads TGCGCCAGCAGCCAGCTAGCGGGAGGGGTTGACACCGGGGAGCTGTTTTTT. Translating gives CASSQLAGGVDTGELFF.

The genes are TRBV7-2 and TRBJ2-1; D unclear. The CDR3 has 15 amino acids. The V gene's germline CDR1 is SGHTA and CDR2 FQGNSA. The V end was cut by 5 bases, the J end by 6 bases, with 17 bases between. CDR3 sequence: CASSPRSAVGNEQFF. CDR3 sequence (DNA): TGTGCCAGCAGCCCTCGGTCGGCTGTGGGCAATGAGCAGTTCTTC.

This sequence joins TRBV5-1 and TRBJ1-6; 9 bases agree with TRBD1. CDR3 length: 18 residues. CDR1 and CDR2 (germline): SGHRS, YFSETQ. Germline trimming cut 0 bases from V and 7 bases from J; bases unmatched to any gene: 11. In nucleotides, the CDR3 is TGCGCCAGCAGCTTGGAACCGGGACAGGGAGGGGGGAATTCACCCCTCCACTTT. Amino acids: CASSLEPGQGGGNSPLHF.

The chain employs TRBV28 and TRBJ2-5; D is possibly TRBD2 (6 bases). Germline V lookup: CDR1 MDHEN, CDR2 SYDVKM. This CDR3 contains 15 residues. Trimming removed 5 bases from V and 3 bases from J, with 16 bases in between. The CDR3 DNA is TGTGCCAGCAGTGGTTGGAGGAGGGTAGAAGAGACCCAGTACTTC. It codes for CASSGWRRVEETQYF. Based on the CDR3 plus reference TRBV28 and TRBJ2-5, the full variable domain is DVKVTQSSRYLVKRTGEKVFLECVQDMDHENMFWYRQDPGLGLRLIYFSYDVKMKEKGDIPEGYSVSREKKERFSLILESASTNQTSMYLCASSGWRRVEETQYFGPGTRLLVL.

The chain joins TRBV1 to TRBJ2-7; the table gives TRBD1 as D, unverified against the DNA. TRBV1 is assigned pseudogene status. The CDR3 is 15 amino acids. The CDR3 region is CTSSQAGQGGGEQYF. CDR3 DNA sequence: TGCACCAGCAGCCAAGCCGGACAGGGGGGAGGAGAGCAGTACTTC.

The rearrangement joins TRBV9 to TRBJ2-2; D is possibly TRBD1 (6 bases). The ends were cut back, 3 bases at V and 5 bases at J, with 17 bases in the middle. Germline CDR1 and CDR2: SGDLS and YYNGEE. The CDR3 totals 16 residues. As DNA, the CDR3 is TGTGCCAGCAGCGGAGGGGGACACTCCATAACCGGGGAGCTGTTTTTT. Its translation is CASSGGGHSITGELFF.

The V and J genes are TRBV27 and TRBJ2-1, with D tentatively TRBD2 (5 bases). V shed 0 bases and J shed 8 bases, with 14 bases lying between them. This CDR3 spans 15 amino acids. CDR1 MNHEY and CDR2 SMNVEV come from the germline V gene (reference sequence). CDR3 bases: TGTGCCAGCAGTTTATCGCCTGTGGGAGTGGATGAGCAGTTCTTC. The encoded protein is CASSLSPVGVDEQFF.

The chain joins TRBV7-9 to TRBJ2-6; no firm D call. V dropped 2 bases and J dropped 2 bases, with 7 bases sitting between them. This CDR3 comprises 15 residues. Germline V gives CDR1 SEHNR, CDR2 FQNEAQ (reference sequence). The chain's CDR3 is CASSLSGAGANVLTF. The CDR3 coding sequence is TGTGCCAGCAGCTTATCTGGAGCTGGGGCCAACGTCCTGACTTTC. The full variable domain, its missing parts supplied by reference TRBV7-9 and TRBJ2-6, is DTGVSQNPRHKITKRGQNVTFRCDPISEHNRLYWYRQTLGQGPEFLTYFQNEAQLEKSRLLSDRFSAERPKGSFSTLEIQRTEQGDSAMYLCASSLSGAGANVLTFGAGSRLTVL.

This clone was counted only a few times. V gene TRBV29-1 combines with J gene TRBJ1-2; D is unclear. CDR3 length: 11 residues. Germline-derived CDR1 and CDR2 are SQVTM and ANQGSEA. V lost 6 bases and J lost 2, with 7 bases in between. CDR3 region: CSVAVNYGYTF. CDR3 DNA: TGCAGCGTAGCAGTGAACTATGGCTACACCTTC.

The rearrangement links TRBV5-6 to TRBJ1-2, with TRBD1 as a possible D gene (5 bases). Trimming stripped 4 bases from V and 5 bases from J, with 15 bases between. The germline gives CDR1 SGHDT, CDR2 YYEEEE. The CDR3 spans 14 residues. DNA for the CDR3: TGTGCCAGCAGCCCTCCCGGCGCAGGGTATGGCTACACCTTC. Translation gives CASSPPGAGYGYTF.

The chain couples TRBV18 to TRBJ2-5, with D tentatively TRBD1 (5 bases). Germline V CDR1 and CDR2: KGHSH, LQKENI. This CDR3 is 14 amino acids long. V lost 2 bases to trimming and J lost 1 base, with 8 bases between them. CDR3: CASSPGASQETQYF. CDR3 in DNA: TGTGCCAGCTCACCAGGGGCTAGCCAAGAGACCCAGTACTTC.

V is TRBV27 and J is TRBJ2-7, with a weak D call TRBD1 (7 bases). The CDR3 length is 12 residues. Germline assignment: CDR1 MNHEY and CDR2 SMNVEV (reference sequence). Between the trimmed V and J ends, which lost 4 bases and 7 bases, there was a span of 11 bases. The CDR3 here is CASSWTGGEQYF. In DNA, the CDR3 is TGTGCCAGCAGTTGGACAGGAGGGGAGCAGTACTTC.

The chain employs TRBV5-6 and TRBJ1-4; D is possibly TRBD1 (5 bases). The CDR3 totals 15 residues. The germline CDR1 and CDR2 sequences are SGHDT and YYEEEE. Trimming shortened V by 2 bases and J by 0 bases, and 8 bases separated the two germline ends. CDR3 in amino acids: CASSFTQATNEKLFF. As DNA, the CDR3 is TGTGCCAGCAGCTTTACACAGGCAACTAATGAAAAACTGTTTTTT.

V gene TRBV10-3 combines with J gene TRBJ2-3; weak D call: TRBD1 (5 bases). Germline loops: CDR1 ENHRY, CDR2 SYGVKD. The CDR3 consists of 13 residues. V was clipped by 6 bases and J by 2 bases, with 9 bases between them. DNA for the CDR3: TGTGCCATCAGCCAACAGGTCACAGATACGCAGTATTTT. Translated: CAISQQVTDTQYF.